This T cell receptor beta chain was sequenced for a study of siplizumab effects on memory and regulatory T cells. Study conclusions and caveats: Proliferating Tregs in siplizumab cultures were never verified as suppressive. Roughly 80-97% of proliferating CD4+ or CD8+ clones defied assignment to a naive or memory phenotype.

TCRdb's table, derived via immunoSEQ multiplex PCR, lists solely in-frame clones and lacks some. The table lists about 100,000 clones, 85% to 95% of them singletons, with roughly 1.3% in the top ten. The sample holds a few counts of this clone. Its antigen is still unknown. This clonotype was obtained from a human donor in good health. The specimen sequenced was non-Treg CD4+ T cells sorted from blood.

CDR3 sequence (DNA): TGTGCCATCAGTCCCAGGGTTGGGTCAGATACGCAGTATTTT. It codes for CAISPRVGSDTQYF. The V call is TRBV10-3, the J call TRBJ2-3; tentatively, D is TRBD1 (5 bases). V lost 5 bases and J 4 bases, leaving 13 bases between the germline ends. Germline V gene lookup returns CDR1 ENHRY and CDR2 SYGVKD. This CDR3 is 14 amino acids long.